This T cell receptor (beta chain) was sequenced in a study of blood T cell repertoires in COVID-19. Turning to the study itself: Whether acute or convalescent, the COVID-19 samples came from the United States, Italy and Spain. In each case, the material was cDNA or gDNA derived from T cells, B-cell-depleted T cells, or PBMCs.

This table comes from immunoSEQ multiplex PCR, and its TCRdb copy is limited to in-frame clones, with some not included. The top ten hold around 3% of the sample, which has 150,000 to 200,000 clones, around 77% seen once. This clone was seen a few times. Trimming shortened V by 7 bases and J by 4 bases, and 13 bases separated the two germline ends. The CDR3 is 14 residues long. The germline V gene has CDR1 KGHDR and CDR2 SFDVKD. The rearrangement links TRBV24-1 to TRBJ2-1; D unresolved. The clonotype was recovered from a man between 65 and 79 years old with acute or convalescent COVID-19. The sample taken for sequencing was peripheral blood. The CDR3 reads CATSPGLTYNEQFF. The CDR3 nucleotides read TGTGCCACCAGCCCAGGCTTAACTTACAATGAGCAGTTCTTC.